This entry is about one TCR beta chain. As yet, its antigen is unknown. Using immunoSEQ multiplex PCR, the repertoire was profiled, and TCRdb retains in-frame clones only, with some absent. The repertoire includes tens of thousands of clones, about 82% of them detected once, and less than 6.5% sits in the top ten. This sample was included in a study of cytotoxic CD8 clonotypes in ibrutinib-treated CLL. Study information: Response sampling came at median about a year of treatment, ranging about 6 to 36 months.

V was shortened by 8 bases and J by 5 bases, with 24 bases between the two germline ends. CDR1 MNHEY and CDR2 SMNVEV come from the germline V gene (reference sequence). This CDR3 has 16 residues. Overall study findings and caveats: Before falling back toward baseline at progression, clonality had risen at the time of ibrutinib response. The study sampled sustained-remission and progressing patients at different times.

Here the sequenced sample was PBMCs, taken before ibrutinib treatment. The TCR originated in a human donor with chronic lymphocytic leukemia. This chain connects TRBV27 to TRBJ2-5; D is perhaps TRBD1 (5 bases). CDR3 protein: CASAFRAGQSPETQYF. Written as DNA, the CDR3 is TGTGCCAGCGCTTTTCGGGCAGGGCAATCGCCTGAGACCCAGTACTTC.